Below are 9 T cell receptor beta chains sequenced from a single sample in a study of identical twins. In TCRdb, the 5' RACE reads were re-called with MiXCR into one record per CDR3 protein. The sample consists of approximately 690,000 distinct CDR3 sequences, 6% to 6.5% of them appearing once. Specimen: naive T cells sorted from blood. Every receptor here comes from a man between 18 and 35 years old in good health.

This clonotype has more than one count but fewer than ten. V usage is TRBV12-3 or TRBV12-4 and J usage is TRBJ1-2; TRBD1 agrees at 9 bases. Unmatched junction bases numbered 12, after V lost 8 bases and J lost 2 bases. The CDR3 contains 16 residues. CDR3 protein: CASDRSGTGSNYGYTF. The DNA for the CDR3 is TGTGCCAGCGACAGATCCGGGACAGGGTCGAACTATGGCTACACCTTC.

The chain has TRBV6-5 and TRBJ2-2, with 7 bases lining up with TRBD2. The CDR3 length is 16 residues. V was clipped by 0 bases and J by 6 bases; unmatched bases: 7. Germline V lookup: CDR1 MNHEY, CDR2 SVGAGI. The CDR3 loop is CASSYSGGRGAGELFF. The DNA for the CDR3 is TGTGCCAGCAGTTACTCGGGCGGGAGAGGCGCCGGGGAGCTGTTTTTT.

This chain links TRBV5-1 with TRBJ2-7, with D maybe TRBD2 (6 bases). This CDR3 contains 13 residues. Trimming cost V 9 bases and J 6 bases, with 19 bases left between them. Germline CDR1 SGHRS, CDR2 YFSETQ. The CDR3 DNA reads TGCGCCACCACAGCAGGAGGGCCAAGCGAGCAGTACTTC. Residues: CATTAGGPSEQYF.

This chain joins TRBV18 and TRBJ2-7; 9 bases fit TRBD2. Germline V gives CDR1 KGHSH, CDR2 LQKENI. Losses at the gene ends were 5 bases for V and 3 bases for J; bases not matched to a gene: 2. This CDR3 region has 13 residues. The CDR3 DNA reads TGTGCCAGCTCATCGACTAGCGGCTACGAGCAGTACTTC. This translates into CASSSTSGYEQYF.

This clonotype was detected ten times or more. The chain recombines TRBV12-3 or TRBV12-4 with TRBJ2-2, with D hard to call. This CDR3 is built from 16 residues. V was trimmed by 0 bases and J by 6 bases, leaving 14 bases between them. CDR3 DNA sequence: TGTGCCAGCAGTTTAGCGTCCATAGTGGGCCCCGGGGAGCTGTTTTTT. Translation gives CASSLASIVGPGELFF.

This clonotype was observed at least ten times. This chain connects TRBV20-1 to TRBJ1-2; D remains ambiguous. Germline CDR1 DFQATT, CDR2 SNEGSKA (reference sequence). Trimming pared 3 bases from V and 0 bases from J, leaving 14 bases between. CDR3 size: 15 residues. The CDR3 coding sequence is TGCAGTGCTAGTACCCCAGTAGAAACTAACTATGGCTACACCTTC. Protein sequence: CSASTPVETNYGYTF.

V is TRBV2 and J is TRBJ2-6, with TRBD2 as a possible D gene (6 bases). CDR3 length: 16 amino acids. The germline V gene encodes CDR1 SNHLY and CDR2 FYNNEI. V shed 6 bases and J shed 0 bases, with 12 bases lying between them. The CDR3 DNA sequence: TGTGCCAGCAGGGCGGGACGAACCTCTGGGGCCAACGTCCTGACTTTC. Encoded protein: CASRAGRTSGANVLTF.

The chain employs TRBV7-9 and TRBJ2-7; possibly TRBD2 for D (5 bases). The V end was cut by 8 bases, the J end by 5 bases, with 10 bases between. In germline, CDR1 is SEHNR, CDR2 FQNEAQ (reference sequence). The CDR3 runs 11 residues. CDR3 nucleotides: TGTGCCAGCGCGTTGGAGGACGAGCAGTACTTC. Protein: CASALEDEQYF.

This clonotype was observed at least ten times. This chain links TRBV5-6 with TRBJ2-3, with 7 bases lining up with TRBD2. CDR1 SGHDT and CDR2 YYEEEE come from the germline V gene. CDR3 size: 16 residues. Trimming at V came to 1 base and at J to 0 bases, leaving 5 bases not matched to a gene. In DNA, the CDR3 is TGTGCCAGCAGCTTGCGGCTAGCGGCTAGCACAGATACGCAGTATTTT. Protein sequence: CASSLRLAASTDTQYF.